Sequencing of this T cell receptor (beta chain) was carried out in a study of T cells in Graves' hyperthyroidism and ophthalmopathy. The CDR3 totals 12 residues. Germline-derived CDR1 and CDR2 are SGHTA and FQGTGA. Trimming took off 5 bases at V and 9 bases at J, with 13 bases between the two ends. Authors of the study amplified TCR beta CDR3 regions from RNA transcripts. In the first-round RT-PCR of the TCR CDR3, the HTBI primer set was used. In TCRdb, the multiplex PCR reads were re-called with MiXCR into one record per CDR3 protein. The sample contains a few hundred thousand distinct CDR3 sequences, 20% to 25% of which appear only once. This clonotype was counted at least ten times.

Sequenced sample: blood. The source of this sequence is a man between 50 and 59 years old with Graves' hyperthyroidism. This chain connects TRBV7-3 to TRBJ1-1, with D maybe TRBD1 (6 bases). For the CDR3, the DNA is TGTGCCAGCAGCCATAGCGGGGGGCAAGCTTTCTTT. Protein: CASSHSGGQAFF.